The 27 T cell receptor beta chains reported below all come from one sample, sequenced in a study of T cell repertoires in cytomegalovirus infection. TCRdb re-called the reads through MiXCR, storing one row per CDR3 protein. Of about 490,000 distinct CDR3 sequences in the sample, about 11% were seen once. Sample: PBMCs. The origin of the receptors is a human donor in good health (CMV status not recorded). Some clones in this sample may be carry-over from other donors' samples.

This clonotype was found a few times. The CDR3 protein is CSGRGQGNYGYTF. The CDR3 DNA sequence: TGCAGCGGTAGAGGACAGGGGAACTATGGCTACACCTTC. The genes are TRBV29-1 and TRBJ1-2, with 9 bases aligning to TRBD1. Trimming cost V 7 bases and J 2 bases; bases outside gene matches: 5. This CDR3 has 13 amino acids. CDR1 is SQVTM, CDR2 ANQGSEA, per germline. Full variable domain (outside the CDR3, taken from reference TRBV29-1 and TRBJ1-2): SAVISQKPSRDICQRGTSLTIQCQVDSQVTMMFWYRQQPGQSLTLIATANQGSEATYESGFVIDKFPISRPNLTFSTLTVSNMSPEDSSIYLCSGRGQGNYGYTFGSGTRLTVV.

This clonotype was seen many times. The chain uses TRBV20-1 and TRBJ2-3; D unresolved. The length of the CDR3 is 11 residues. Trimming stripped 7 bases from V and 2 bases from J, with 7 bases between. Germline values: CDR1 DFQATT, CDR2 SNEGSKA (reference sequence). The CDR3 DNA reads as TGCAGTGGGTCCATCACAGATACGCAGTATTTT. This translates into CSGSITDTQYF.

This clonotype was detected ten times or more. The rearrangement uses TRBV2 and TRBJ1-1; no clear D gene. CDR3 length equals 11 residues. V was trimmed by 1 base and J by 10 bases, leaving 7 bases between them. Germline V gene lookup returns CDR1 SNHLY and CDR2 FYNNEI. CDR3 in amino acids: CASSEVGIAFF. The CDR3 nucleotides are TGTGCCAGCAGTGAAGTGGGGATAGCTTTCTTT.

The J gene is TRBJ2-5, the V gene TRBV3-1; 7 positions agree with TRBD2. The CDR3 is 16 residues long. Germline CDR1 and CDR2: LGHDT and YNNKEL (reference sequence). The trim removed 1 base at V and 4 bases at J, leaving 9 bases unmatched. The CDR3 DNA sequence: TGTGCCAGCAGCCAAGGTGTGATGGCTAGCGGAGAGACCCAGTACTTC. It specifies CASSQGVMASGETQYF.

This clonotype was seen repeatedly, ten times or more. The chain combines TRBV18 with TRBJ2-5, with D unclear. The V end lost 8 bases, the J end lost 2 bases, and 9 bases lay between the germline ends. The CDR3 covers 12 residues. Per germline, CDR1 KGHSH and CDR2 LQKENI. CDR3 loop: CASSPNQETQYF. In nucleotides, the CDR3 is TGTGCCAGCAGCCCGAATCAAGAGACCCAGTACTTC.

Many counts were recorded for this clonotype. V gene TRBV7-9 combines with J gene TRBJ2-6; 8 bases match TRBD1. The germline CDR1 and CDR2 sequences are SEHNR and FQNEAQ (reference sequence). CDR3 size: 14 residues. V shed 4 bases, J shed 8 bases, and the junction held 4 bases outside the gene matches. DNA for the CDR3: TGTGCCAGCAGCTCGAGGACAGGGACCAACGTCCTGACTTTC. Translating gives CASSSRTGTNVLTF.

This clonotype was recorded at least ten times. The genes are TRBV30 and TRBJ1-2; D unresolved. Germline V CDR1 and CDR2: GTSNPN, SVGIG (reference sequence). The CDR3 contains 11 residues. Trimming stripped 4 bases from V and 8 bases from J, with 11 bases between. The CDR3 DNA sequence: TGTGCCTGGACGGTGGGCGGCGGCTACACCTTC. Protein: CAWTVGGGYTF. The full variable domain, its missing parts supplied by reference TRBV30 and TRBJ1-2, is SQTIHQWPATLVQPVGSPLSLECTVEGTSNPNLYWYRQAAGRGLQLLFYSVGIGQISSEVPQNLSASRPQDRQFILSSKKLLLSDSGFYLCAWTVGGGYTFGSGTRLTVV.

Comments on this clonotype: Sequence at one end of the junction differs from germline and may be a read error. V gene TRBV15 combines with J gene TRBJ2-1, with D possibly being TRBD1 (5 bases). CDR3 length: 15 residues. Germline loops: CDR1 LNHNV, CDR2 YYDKDF (reference sequence). CDR3 sequence: CATSRDQGAYSEQFF. Here the CDR3 DNA reads TGTGCCACCAGCAGAGACCAAGGGGCTTACAGTGAGCAGTTCTTC.

This clonotype has a handful of counts. This chain joins TRBV28 and TRBJ2-2; weak D call: TRBD2 (5 bases). Germline CDR1 reads MDHEN; CDR2 reads SYDVKM. The CDR3 loop spans 13 amino acids. Trimming stripped 8 bases from V and 6 bases from J, with 13 bases between. The CDR3 spells CASYRPSSGELFF. Written as DNA, the CDR3 is TGTGCCAGCTACAGACCTAGCTCCGGGGAGCTGTTTTTT. Full variable domain (missing parts from reference TRBV28 and TRBJ2-2): DVKVTQSSRYLVKRTGEKVFLECVQDMDHENMFWYRQDPGLGLRLIYFSYDVKMKEKGDIPEGYSVSREKKERFSLILESASTNQTSMYLCASYRPSSGELFFGEGSRLTVL.

This clonotype appeared many times. The chain has TRBV6-6 and TRBJ1-6; D ambiguous. Germline CDR1 and CDR2: MNHNY and SVGAGI (reference sequence). V was trimmed by 2 bases and J by 0 bases, leaving 17 bases between them. CDR3 length: 19 residues. The chain's CDR3 is CASSYGIAVSSSYNSPLHF. The CDR3 DNA reads TGTGCCAGCAGTTACGGGATAGCCGTGTCGAGCTCCTATAATTCACCCCTCCACTTT.

This clonotype occurred many times. The V and J genes are TRBV2 and TRBJ2-4, with no clear D. The CDR3 contains 14 residues. Germline values: CDR1 SNHLY, CDR2 FYNNEI. Trimming stripped 6 bases from V and 3 bases from J, with 12 bases between. The CDR3 DNA reads TGTGCCAGCAGGGCCGACGGGTACAAAAACATTCAGTACTTC. Its translation is CASRADGYKNIQYF.

V gene TRBV24-1 combines with J gene TRBJ2-1; TRBD1 or TRBD2 may be the D gene (6 bases each). This CDR3 region has 16 residues. Germline CDR1 KGHDR, CDR2 SFDVKD. V was clipped by 5 bases and J by 6 bases, with 19 bases between them. Here the CDR3 DNA reads TGTGCCACCAGTGGTCCCCGCGGGACACTTCCCAATGAGCAGTTCTTC. Translating gives CATSGPRGTLPNEQFF.

This clonotype was seen ten or more times. The CDR3 region is CASSFSGAVAEAFF. The CDR3 nucleotides read TGTGCCAGCAGCTTTTCGGGGGCGGTGGCTGAAGCTTTCTTT. V and J are TRBV5-6 and TRBJ1-1; D perhaps matches TRBD1 (6 bases). The ends were cut back, 2 bases at V and 6 bases at J, with 14 bases in the middle. The germline V gene encodes CDR1 SGHDT and CDR2 YYEEEE. This CDR3 contains 14 residues.

This clonotype was picked up many times. The rearrangement links TRBV4-1 to TRBJ2-7; TRBD2 might be the D (6 bases). V dropped 8 bases and J dropped 2 bases, with 16 bases sitting between them. CDR1 and CDR2 (germline): MGHRA, YSYEKL. The CDR3 runs 14 residues. The CDR3 DNA reads TGCGCCAGCTCGAGGGACTTTCTAACCTACGAGCAGTACTTC. This gives the protein CASSRDFLTYEQYF.

This clonotype was counted a few times. The rearrangement joins TRBV12-5 to TRBJ1-1; D is uncertain. V was pared by 6 bases and J by 1 base, with 9 bases between. Germline V gene lookup returns CDR1 LGHNT and CDR2 FRNRAP. The CDR3 has 13 amino acids. The DNA for the CDR3 is TGTGCTAGTGGGGGAGTATGGAACACTGAAGCTTTCTTT. Its protein product is CASGGVWNTEAFF.

There are many counts of this clonotype. The chain couples TRBV7-8 to TRBJ2-7; no reliable D call. This CDR3 is 14 amino acids long. CDR1 SGHVS and CDR2 FQNEAQ come from the germline V gene. V shed 1 base and J shed 2 bases, with 9 bases lying between them. Here the CDR3 reads CASSLEAEPYEQYF. CDR3 DNA sequence: TGTGCCAGCAGCTTAGAAGCAGAACCCTACGAGCAGTACTTC.

In this sample, this clonotype turned up many times. The rearrangement joins TRBV14 to TRBJ1-2; D perhaps matches TRBD1 (5 bases). Germline values: CDR1 SGHDN, CDR2 FVKESK. V lost 6 bases and J 8 bases, leaving 16 bases between the germline ends. The length of the CDR3 is 13 residues. This chain's CDR3 is CASRPRESKGYTF. The DNA for the CDR3 is TGTGCCAGCAGACCCAGGGAATCTAAAGGCTACACCTTC.

This clonotype was detected many times. The chain combines TRBV7-9 with TRBJ1-1, with D hard to call. The CDR3 contains 12 residues. Trimming took off 6 bases at V and 10 bases at J, with 15 bases between the two ends. Per germline, CDR1 SEHNR and CDR2 FQNEAQ (reference sequence). CDR3 nucleotide sequence: TGTGCCAGCAGTCTAAAGGTTTCGGGAGCTTTCTTT. It is translated as CASSLKVSGAFF.

This clonotype was observed at least ten times. CDR3 sequence: CASSLISWTGEETQYF. The CDR3 DNA is TGTGCCAGCAGTTTAATCTCCTGGACAGGGGAAGAGACCCAGTACTTC. J is TRBJ2-5 and V is TRBV12-3 or TRBV12-4; 9 bases are shared with TRBD1. The CDR3 has 16 residues. The V gene end was trimmed by 2 bases and the J gene end by 3 bases; junction bases not matched to a gene: 7.

This clonotype occurred many times. V usage is TRBV5-6 and J usage is TRBJ1-1, with TRBD1 matching over 8 bases. With 4 bases clipped from V and 6 bases from J, the junction kept 8 bases outside the gene matches. This CDR3 is 14 amino acids long. The germline V gene encodes CDR1 SGHDT and CDR2 YYEEEE. The CDR3 loop is CASSRRDRGPEAFF. DNA of the CDR3: TGTGCCAGCAGCAGGAGAGACAGGGGTCCTGAAGCTTTCTTT.

This clonotype showed up just a few times. The genes are TRBV5-4 and TRBJ2-7; no firm D call. Per germline, CDR1 SGHNT and CDR2 YYREEE (reference sequence). This CDR3 region has 14 residues. With 3 bases removed from V and 6 bases from J, the gap between germline ends came to 16 bases. CDR3 sequence (DNA): TGTGCCAGCAGCTCGGGCAGGCTTATCTCCGAGCAGTACTTC. Amino acid sequence: CASSSGRLISEQYF.

This clonotype was counted only a few times. The chain links TRBV19 to TRBJ1-1, with 7 bases identical to TRBD1. Germline V CDR1 and CDR2: LNHDA, SQIVND (reference sequence). V gave up 3 bases and J gave up 0 bases; unmatched junction bases: 1. The CDR3 is 14 residues long. CDR3 coding DNA: TGTGCCAGTAGTATCACAGGGGTGAACACTGAAGCTTTCTTT. It is translated as CASSITGVNTEAFF. Complete variable domain (other parts from reference TRBV19 and TRBJ1-1): DGGITQSPKYLFRKEGQNVTLSCEQNLNHDAMYWYRQDPGQGLRLIYYSQIVNDFQKGDIAEGYSVSREKKESFPLTVTSAQKNPTAFYLCASSITGVNTEAFFGQGTRLTVV.

The V call is TRBV4-1, the J call TRBJ2-1; D may be TRBD2 (6 bases). V was clipped by 1 base and J by 7 bases, with 14 bases between them. This CDR3 region has 15 residues. CDR1 MGHRA and CDR2 YSYEKL come from the germline V gene. The DNA for the CDR3 is TGCGCCAGCAGCCAAGTAATCGGGACTGTTAATGAGCAGTTCTTC. Its translation is CASSQVIGTVNEQFF.

This clonotype was picked up many times. This chain uses TRBV6-5 with TRBJ1-1; TRBD1 matches 10 bases. The V gene end was trimmed by 4 bases and the J gene end by 4 bases; junction bases not matched to a gene: 6. The CDR3 extends over 15 amino acids. Germline values: CDR1 MNHEY, CDR2 SVGAGI. CDR3: CASSLGQGRSTEAFF. The CDR3 DNA reads TGTGCCAGCAGTTTGGGACAGGGGAGGTCCACTGAAGCTTTCTTT.

At least ten counts were recorded for this clonotype. The rearrangement joins TRBV7-3 to TRBJ2-2; 12 positions agree with TRBD2. Losses at the gene ends were 0 bases for V and 5 bases for J; bases not matched to a gene: 4. This CDR3 is built from 17 residues. Germline V gene data show CDR1 as SGHTA and CDR2 as FQGTGA. The CDR3 coding sequence is TGTGCCAGCAGCTTAACGTCGACTAGCGGGAGTACCGGGGAGCTGTTTTTT. It translates to CASSLTSTSGSTGELFF.

This clonotype was observed a few times. The CDR3 reads CSASEDTYTTQYF. The CDR3 nucleotides read TGCAGTGCTAGCGAGGACACGTACACGACCCAGTACTTC. The V gene is TRBV20-1, the J gene TRBJ2-5; a weak D match, TRBD1 (5 bases). With 3 bases removed from V and 7 bases from J, the gap between germline ends came to 15 bases. The germline V gene has CDR1 DFQATT and CDR2 SNEGSKA (reference sequence). The CDR3 spans 13 residues.

V and J are TRBV7-9 and TRBJ2-2; the D is unclear. The germline V and J ends were trimmed by 5 bases and 5 bases, with 9 bases remaining between them. This CDR3 region has 13 residues. Germline-derived CDR1 and CDR2 are SEHNR and FQNEAQ (reference sequence). The CDR3 DNA follows: TGTGCCAGCAGCGCCTCTTTGACCGGGGAGCTGTTTTTT. It codes for CASSASLTGELFF.